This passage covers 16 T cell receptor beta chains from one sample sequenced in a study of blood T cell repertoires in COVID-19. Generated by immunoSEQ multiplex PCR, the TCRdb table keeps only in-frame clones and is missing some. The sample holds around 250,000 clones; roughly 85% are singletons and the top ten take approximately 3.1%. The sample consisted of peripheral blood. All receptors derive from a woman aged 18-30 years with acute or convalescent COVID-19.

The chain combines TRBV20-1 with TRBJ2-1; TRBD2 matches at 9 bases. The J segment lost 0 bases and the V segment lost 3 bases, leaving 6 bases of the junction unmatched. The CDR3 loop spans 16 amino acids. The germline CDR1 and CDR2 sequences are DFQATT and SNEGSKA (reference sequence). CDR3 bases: TGCAGTGCTAGTGCCCTAGCGGGACTCTCCTACAATGAGCAGTTCTTC. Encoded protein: CSASALAGLSYNEQFF.

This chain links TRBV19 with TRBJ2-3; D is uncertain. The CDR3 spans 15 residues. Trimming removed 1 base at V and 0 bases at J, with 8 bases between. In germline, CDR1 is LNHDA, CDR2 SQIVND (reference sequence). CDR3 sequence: CASSIGYSSTDTQYF. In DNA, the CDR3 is TGTGCCAGTAGTATAGGTTACAGTAGCACAGATACGCAGTATTTT.

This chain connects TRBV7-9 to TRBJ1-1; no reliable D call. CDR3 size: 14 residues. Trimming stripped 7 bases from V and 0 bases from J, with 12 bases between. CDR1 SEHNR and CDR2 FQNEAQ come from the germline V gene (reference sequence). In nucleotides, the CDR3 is TGTGCCAGCACCGTGCCGGGTCTGAACACTGAAGCTTTCTTT. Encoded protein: CASTVPGLNTEAFF.

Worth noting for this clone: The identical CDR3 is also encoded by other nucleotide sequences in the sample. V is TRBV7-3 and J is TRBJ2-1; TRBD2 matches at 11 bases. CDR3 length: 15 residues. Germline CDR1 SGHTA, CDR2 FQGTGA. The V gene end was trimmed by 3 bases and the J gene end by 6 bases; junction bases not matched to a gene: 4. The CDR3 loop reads CASSLGTSGSNEQFF. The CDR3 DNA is TGTGCCAGCAGCTTGGGGACTAGCGGTAGCAATGAGCAGTTCTTC.

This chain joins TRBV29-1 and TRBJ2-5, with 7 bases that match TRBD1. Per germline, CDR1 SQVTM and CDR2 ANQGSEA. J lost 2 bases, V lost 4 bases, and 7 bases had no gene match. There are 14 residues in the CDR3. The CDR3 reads CSVALPGGQETQYF. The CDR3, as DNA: TGCAGCGTTGCCCTCCCAGGGGGTCAAGAGACCCAGTACTTC.

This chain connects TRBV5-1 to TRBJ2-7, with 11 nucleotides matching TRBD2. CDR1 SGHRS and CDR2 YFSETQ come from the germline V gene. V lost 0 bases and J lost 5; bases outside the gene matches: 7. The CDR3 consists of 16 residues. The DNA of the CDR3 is TGCGCCAGCAGCTTGGAGGGGACTAGCGGCAAGGACGAGCAGTACTTC. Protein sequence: CASSLEGTSGKDEQYF.

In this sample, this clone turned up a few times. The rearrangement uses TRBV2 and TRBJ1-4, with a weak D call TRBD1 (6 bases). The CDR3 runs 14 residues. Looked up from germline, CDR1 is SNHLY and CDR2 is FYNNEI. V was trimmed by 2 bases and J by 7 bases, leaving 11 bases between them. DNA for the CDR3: TGTGCCAGCAGTGAATGGAGGGGGGGTGAAAAACTGTTTTTT. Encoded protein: CASSEWRGGEKLFF.

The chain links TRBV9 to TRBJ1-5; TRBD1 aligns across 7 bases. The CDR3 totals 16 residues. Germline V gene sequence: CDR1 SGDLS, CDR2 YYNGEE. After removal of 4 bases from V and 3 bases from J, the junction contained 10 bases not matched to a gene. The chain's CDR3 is CASSPRQGVDNQPQHF. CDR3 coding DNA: TGTGCCAGCAGCCCCCGACAGGGAGTAGACAATCAGCCCCAGCATTTT.

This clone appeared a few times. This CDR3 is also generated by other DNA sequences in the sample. Here the CDR3 DNA reads TGTGCCAGTAGTATAAGGGGTACTGAAGCTTTCTTT. Its translation: CASSIRGTEAFF. This chain connects TRBV19 to TRBJ1-1, with D perhaps matching TRBD1 (5 bases). The CDR3 runs to 12 residues. Germline V CDR1 and CDR2: LNHDA, SQIVND (reference sequence). The V end lost 2 bases, the J end lost 5 bases, and 6 bases lay between the germline ends.

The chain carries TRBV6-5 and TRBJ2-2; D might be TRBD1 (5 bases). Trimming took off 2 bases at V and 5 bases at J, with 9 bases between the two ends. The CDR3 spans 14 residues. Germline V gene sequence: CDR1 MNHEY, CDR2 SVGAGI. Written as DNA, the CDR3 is TGTGCCAGCAGTTACGACAGAATTACCGGGGAGCTGTTTTTT. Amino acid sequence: CASSYDRITGELFF.

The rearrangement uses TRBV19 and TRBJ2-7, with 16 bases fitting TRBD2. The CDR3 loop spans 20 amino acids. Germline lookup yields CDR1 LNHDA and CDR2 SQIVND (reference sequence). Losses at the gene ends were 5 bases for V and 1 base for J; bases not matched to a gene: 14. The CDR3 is CASSPAPGLAGGWLSYEQYF. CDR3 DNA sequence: TGTGCCAGTAGTCCAGCTCCGGGACTAGCGGGAGGGTGGTTATCCTACGAGCAGTACTTC.

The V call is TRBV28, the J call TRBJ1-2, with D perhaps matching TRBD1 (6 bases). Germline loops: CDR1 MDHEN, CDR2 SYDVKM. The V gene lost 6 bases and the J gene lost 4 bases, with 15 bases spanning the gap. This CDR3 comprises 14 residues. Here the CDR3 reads CASSGGGLGYGYTF. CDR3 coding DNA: TGTGCCAGCAGCGGGGGGGGCCTCGGCTATGGCTACACCTTC.

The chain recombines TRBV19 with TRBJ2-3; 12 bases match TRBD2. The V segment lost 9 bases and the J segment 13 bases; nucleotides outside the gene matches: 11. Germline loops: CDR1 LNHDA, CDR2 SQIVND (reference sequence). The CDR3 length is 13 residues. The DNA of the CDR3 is TGTGCCAGCCGACCCCTAGCGGGAGGGCAGAAGTATTTT. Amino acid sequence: CASRPLAGGQKYF.

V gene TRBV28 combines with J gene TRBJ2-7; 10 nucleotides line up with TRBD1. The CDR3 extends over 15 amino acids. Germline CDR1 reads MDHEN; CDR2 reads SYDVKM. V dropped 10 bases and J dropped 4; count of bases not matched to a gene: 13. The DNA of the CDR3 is TGTGCCACCCAGTTTATTGGGACAGGGGATTACGAGCAGTACTTC. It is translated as CATQFIGTGDYEQYF.

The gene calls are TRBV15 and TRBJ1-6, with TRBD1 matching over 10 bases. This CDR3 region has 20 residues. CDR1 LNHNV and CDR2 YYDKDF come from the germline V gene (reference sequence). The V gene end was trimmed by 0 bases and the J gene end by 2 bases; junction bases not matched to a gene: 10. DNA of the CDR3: TGTGCCACCAGCAGAGATTCGGGGACAGGGGTTAGCGCCTATAATTCACCCCTCCACTTT. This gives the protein CATSRDSGTGVSAYNSPLHF.

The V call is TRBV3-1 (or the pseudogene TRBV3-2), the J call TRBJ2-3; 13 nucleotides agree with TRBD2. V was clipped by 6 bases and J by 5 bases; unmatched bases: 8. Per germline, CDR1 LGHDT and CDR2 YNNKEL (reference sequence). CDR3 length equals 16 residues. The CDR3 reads CASSLTSGRVKDTQYF. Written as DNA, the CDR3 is TGTGCCAGCAGTCTCACTAGCGGGAGGGTTAAAGATACGCAGTATTTT.